This T cell receptor (beta chain) was identified during a study of control samples from healthy donors and cancer patients. The table came from immunoSEQ multiplex PCR; TCRdb's copy has only in-frame clones and leaves some out. The data hold about 160,000 clones, with about 94% observed a single time. Concerning this clone: A read error may produce the germline difference seen at one junction end.

The CDR3 loop spans 14 amino acids. This receptor was obtained from a woman in her thirties or forties in good health. Material: blood. The V call is TRBV5-3, the J call TRBJ2-7; 10 bases are shared with TRBD1. TRBV5-3 is treated as an ORF (open reading frame) with a function not yet certain. The CDR3 is CARSLVRPDRGKNF. CDR3 in DNA: TGTGCCAGAAGCTTGGTCAGGCCGGACAGGGGGAAGAACTTC.